What follows is one T cell receptor beta chain and its context. TCRdb used MiXCR to reprocess the 5' RACE reads, holding one entry per CDR3 protein. This repertoire shows roughly 380,000 distinct CDR3 sequences, over 25% found once; its top ten account for roughly 13%. The sample originates from a study of T-cell memory formation after mild COVID-19. Germline-derived CDR1 and CDR2 are SGHVS and FNYEAQ. The CDR3 extends over 15 amino acids. Germline trimming cut 5 bases from V and 5 bases from J; bases unmatched to any gene: 7. Sequenced material: PBMCs or a T cell subset sorted from them (not recorded which). This TCR came from an adult woman who had mild COVID-19 (a few samples of this study predate the infection). Cell type and time point are not known. This rearrangement joins TRBV7-6 to TRBJ2-3; 10 nucleotides match TRBD2. CDR3 nucleotide sequence: TGTGCCAGCAGCCGAGCGGGGGGGCGTGGAGATACGCAGTATTTT. This translates into CASSRAGGRGDTQYF. Combining the CDR3 with reference TRBV7-6 and TRBJ2-3 gives the whole variable domain GAGVSQSPRYKVTKRGQDVALRCDPISGHVSLYWYRQALGQGPEFLTYFNYEAQQDKSGLPNDRFSAERPEGSISTLTIQRTEQRDSAMYRCASSRAGGRGDTQYFGPGTRLTVL.